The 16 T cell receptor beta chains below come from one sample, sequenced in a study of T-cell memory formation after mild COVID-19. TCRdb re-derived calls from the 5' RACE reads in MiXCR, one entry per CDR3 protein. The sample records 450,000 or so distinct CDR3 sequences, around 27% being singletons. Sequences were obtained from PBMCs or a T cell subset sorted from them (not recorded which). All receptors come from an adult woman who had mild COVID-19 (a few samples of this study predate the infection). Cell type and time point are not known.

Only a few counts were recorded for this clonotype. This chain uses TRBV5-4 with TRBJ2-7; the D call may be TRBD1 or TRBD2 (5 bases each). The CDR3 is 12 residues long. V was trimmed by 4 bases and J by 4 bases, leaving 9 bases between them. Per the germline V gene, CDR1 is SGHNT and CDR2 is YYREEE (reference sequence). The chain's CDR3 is CASSTGPYEQYF. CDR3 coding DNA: TGTGCCAGCAGCACGGGACCTTACGAGCAGTACTTC.

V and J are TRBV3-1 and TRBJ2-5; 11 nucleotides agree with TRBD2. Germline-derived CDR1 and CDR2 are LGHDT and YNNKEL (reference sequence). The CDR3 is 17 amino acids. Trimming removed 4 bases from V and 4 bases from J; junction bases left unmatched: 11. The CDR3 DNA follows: TGTGCCAGCAGCCCCGGCGCTAGCGGGGGGCGTGGAGAGACCCAGTACTTC. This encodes CASSPGASGGRGETQYF.

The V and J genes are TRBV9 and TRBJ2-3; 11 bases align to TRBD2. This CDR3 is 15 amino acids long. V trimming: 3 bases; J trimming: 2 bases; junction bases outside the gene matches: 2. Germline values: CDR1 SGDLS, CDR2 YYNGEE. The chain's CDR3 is CASSAGLAVTDTQYF. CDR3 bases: TGTGCCAGCAGCGCGGGACTAGCGGTCACAGATACGCAGTATTTT.

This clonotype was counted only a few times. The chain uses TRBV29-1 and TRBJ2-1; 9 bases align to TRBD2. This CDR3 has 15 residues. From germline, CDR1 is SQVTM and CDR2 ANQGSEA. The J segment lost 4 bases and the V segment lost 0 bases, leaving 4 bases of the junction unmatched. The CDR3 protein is CSVEDLAGRYNEQFF. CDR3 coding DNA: TGCAGCGTTGAAGATCTAGCGGGAAGATACAATGAGCAGTTCTTC.

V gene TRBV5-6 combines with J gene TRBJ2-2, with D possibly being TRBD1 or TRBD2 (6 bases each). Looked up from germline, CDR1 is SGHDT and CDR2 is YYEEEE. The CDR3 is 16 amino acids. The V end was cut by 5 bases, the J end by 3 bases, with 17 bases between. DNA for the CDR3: TGTGCCAGCAGGGAGGACAGCGGGCCGGACACCGGGGAGCTGTTTTTT. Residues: CASREDSGPDTGELFF.

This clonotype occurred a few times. The DNA of the CDR3 is TGTGCCAGCAGGGGGTTCGGCCGCTACGAGCAGTACTTC. Amino acids: CASRGFGRYEQYF. The gene calls are TRBV2 and TRBJ2-7; D uncertain. The length of the CDR3 is 13 residues. CDR1 is SNHLY and CDR2 is FYNNEI in the germline V gene. Deletions cut 6 bases from V and 3 bases from J, with 12 bases between.

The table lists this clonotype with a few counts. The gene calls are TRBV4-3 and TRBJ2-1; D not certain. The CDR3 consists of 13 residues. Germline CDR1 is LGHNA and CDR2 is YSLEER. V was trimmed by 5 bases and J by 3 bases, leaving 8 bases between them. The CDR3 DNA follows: TGCGCCAGCAGCAATCAGCACTACAATGAGCAGTTCTTC. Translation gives CASSNQHYNEQFF.

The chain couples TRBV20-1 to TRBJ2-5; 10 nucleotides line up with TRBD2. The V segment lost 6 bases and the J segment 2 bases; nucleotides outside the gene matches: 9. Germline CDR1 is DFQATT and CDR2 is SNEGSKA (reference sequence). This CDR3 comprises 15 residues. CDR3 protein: CSAEPISGGQETQYF. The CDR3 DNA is TGCAGTGCCGAGCCAATTAGCGGGGGGCAAGAGACCCAGTACTTC.

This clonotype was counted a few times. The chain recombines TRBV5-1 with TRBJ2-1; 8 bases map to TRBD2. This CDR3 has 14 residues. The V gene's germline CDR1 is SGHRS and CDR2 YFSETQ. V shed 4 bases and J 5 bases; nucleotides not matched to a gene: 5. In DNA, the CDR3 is TGCGCCAGCAGCGGCGGCGGGGGGAACAATGAGCAGTTCTTC. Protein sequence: CASSGGGGNNEQFF.

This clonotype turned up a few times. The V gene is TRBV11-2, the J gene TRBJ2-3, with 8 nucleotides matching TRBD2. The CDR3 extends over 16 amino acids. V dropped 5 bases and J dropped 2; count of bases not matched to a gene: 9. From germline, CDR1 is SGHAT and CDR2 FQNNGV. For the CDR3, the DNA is TGTGCCAGCAGCCGGGGGGGTAGCGGATTCACAGATACGCAGTATTTT. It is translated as CASSRGGSGFTDTQYF.

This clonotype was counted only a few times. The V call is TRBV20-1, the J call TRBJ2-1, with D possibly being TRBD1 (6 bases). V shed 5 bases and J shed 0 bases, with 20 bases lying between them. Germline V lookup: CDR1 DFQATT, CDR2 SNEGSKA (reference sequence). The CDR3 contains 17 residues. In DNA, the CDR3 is TGCAGTGCTTTTATCCCCAACAGGGCCAGCTCCTACAATGAGCAGTTCTTC. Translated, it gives CSAFIPNRASSYNEQFF.

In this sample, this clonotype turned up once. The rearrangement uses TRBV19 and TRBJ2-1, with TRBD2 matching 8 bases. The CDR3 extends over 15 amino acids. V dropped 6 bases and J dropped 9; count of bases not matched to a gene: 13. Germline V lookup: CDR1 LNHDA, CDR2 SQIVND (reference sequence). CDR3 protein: CASRSPGLGFSEQFF. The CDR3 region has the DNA TGTGCCAGTAGAAGCCCGGGACTAGGGTTTTCTGAGCAGTTCTTC.

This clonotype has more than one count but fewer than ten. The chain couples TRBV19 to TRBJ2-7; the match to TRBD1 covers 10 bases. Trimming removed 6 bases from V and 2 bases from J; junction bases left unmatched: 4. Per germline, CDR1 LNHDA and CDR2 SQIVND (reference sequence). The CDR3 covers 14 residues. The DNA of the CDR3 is TGTGCCAGTAGAGCGGGGACAGGGGCCTACGAGCAGTACTTC. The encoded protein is CASRAGTGAYEQYF. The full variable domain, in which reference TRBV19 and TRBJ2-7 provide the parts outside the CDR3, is DGGITQSPKYLFRKEGQNVTLSCEQNLNHDAMYWYRQDPGQGLRLIYYSQIVNDFQKGDIAEGYSVSREKKESFPLTVTSAQKNPTAFYLCASRAGTGAYEQYFGPGTRLTVT.

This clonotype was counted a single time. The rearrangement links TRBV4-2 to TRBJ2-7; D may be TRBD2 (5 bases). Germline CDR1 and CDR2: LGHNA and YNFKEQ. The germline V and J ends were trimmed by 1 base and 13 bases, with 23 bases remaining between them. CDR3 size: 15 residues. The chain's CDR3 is CASSQGLGSGSQTYF. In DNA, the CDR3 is TGTGCCAGCAGCCAAGGCCTCGGTTCGGGAAGCCAGACTTACTTC.

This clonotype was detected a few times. In nucleotides, the CDR3 is TGCGCCAGCAGCGGGGAGGGGATTATGAACACTGAAGCTTTCTTT. Its protein product is CASSGEGIMNTEAFF. The chain carries TRBV5-1 and TRBJ1-1; possibly TRBD1 for D (5 bases). The ends were cut back, 4 bases at V and 0 bases at J, with 13 bases in the middle. The CDR3 consists of 15 residues. In germline, CDR1 is SGHRS, CDR2 YFSETQ.

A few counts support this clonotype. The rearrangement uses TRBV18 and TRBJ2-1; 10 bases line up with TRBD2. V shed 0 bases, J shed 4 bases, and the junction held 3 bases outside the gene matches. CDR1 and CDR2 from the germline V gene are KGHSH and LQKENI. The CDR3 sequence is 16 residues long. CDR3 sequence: CASSPPPSGRYNEQFF. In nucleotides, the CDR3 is TGTGCCAGCTCACCACCGCCTAGCGGGAGATACAATGAGCAGTTCTTC.